The source of this T cell receptor beta chain is a study of T cell repertoires in cytomegalovirus infection (dated by TCRdb to between 2019 and 2020). Regarding the complete study: Donor HLA type was relevant to the analysis, because carriage of CMV infection together with the matching HLA type was indicated by public TCR beta signatures. General conclusions and limits of the study: In both this cohort and an independent cohort of under 450 donors, the cumulative frequency of public TCR beta family members distinguished carriers of CMV infection plus the relevant HLA type. The ex vivo response was dominated by HLA-C-restricted CMV-specific TCR beta clonotypes, which also provided the single most frequent clonotype in two of eight donors.

About this clonotype itself: Its cognate antigen has yet to be identified. No base quality information exists; no much larger clone differs at one position.

The instrument was an Illumina HiSeq 1500. TCRdb took the public reads, trimmed them with fastp at Q25, ran MiXCR for clone calling and kept in-frame beta chains. Merged by CDR3 protein, the rows form single entries marked with the most common genes and DNA. The sample contains 450,000 to 550,000 distinct CDR3 sequences, 16% of them found a single time. Jointly, the top ten make up about 24% of the sample. From the germline V gene, CDR1 is SGHTA and CDR2 is FQGTGA. The cysteine opens and the phenylalanine closes a CDR3 of 15 amino acids. Just CDR3 DNA is preserved here, 45 bases in frame from base 1. V and J lose 1 base and 6 bases, and a span of 14 bases separates them.

Recombination joined TRBV7-3 with TRBJ2-3; the D gene is perhaps TRBD1 or TRBD2, as each covers 6 bases. Sequencing was carried out using CD8+ T cells from PBMCs. The TCR comes from a human donor in good health (CMV status not recorded). Some clones in this sample may be carry-over from other donors' samples. The DNA is as follows: TGTGCCAGCAGCTTAAACGGGGGCACGTGGGATACGCAGTATTTT. The translation is CASSLNGGTWDTQYF.